The clone carrying this TCR beta chain was counted a few times. Antigen unknown. V lost 2 bases and J 2 bases, leaving 6 bases between the germline ends. The germline CDR1 and CDR2 sequences are MGHDK and SYGVNS. This CDR3 is built from 13 residues. The data derive from a study of identical twins. Overall study results and limits: With beta out-of-frame sequences, excess sharing by twins was weaker. An excess of low generation probability was shown by twin-shared out-of-frame alpha sequences.

TCRdb recomputed calls from the 5' RACE reads with MiXCR, one row per CDR3 protein. The repertoire holds about 660,000 distinct CDR3 sequences, with around 8.6% as singletons. These same records also appear under a second study, on yellow fever vaccine responses in identical twins.

The origin of this receptor is a woman under 30 in good health. Specimen: PBMCs. This chain joins TRBV25-1 and TRBJ1-2, with D hard to call. Written as DNA, the CDR3 is TGTGCCAGCAGTGAAGACAAGAACTATGGCTACACCTTC. It yields the protein CASSEDKNYGYTF.